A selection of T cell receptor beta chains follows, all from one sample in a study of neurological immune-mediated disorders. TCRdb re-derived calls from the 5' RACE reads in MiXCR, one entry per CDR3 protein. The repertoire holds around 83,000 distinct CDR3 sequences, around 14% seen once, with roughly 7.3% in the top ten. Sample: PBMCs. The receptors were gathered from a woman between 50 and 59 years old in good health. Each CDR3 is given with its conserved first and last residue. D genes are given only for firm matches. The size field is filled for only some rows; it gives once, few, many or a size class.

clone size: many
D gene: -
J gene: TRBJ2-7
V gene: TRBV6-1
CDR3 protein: CASRGNWWEQYF
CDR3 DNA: TGTGCCAGCAGGGGAAATTGGTGGGAGCAGTACTTC

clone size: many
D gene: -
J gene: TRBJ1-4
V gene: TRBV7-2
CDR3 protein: CASSPGLSSEKLFF
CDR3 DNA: TGTGCCAGCAGCCCCGGGCTATCTTCTGAAAAACTGTTTTTT

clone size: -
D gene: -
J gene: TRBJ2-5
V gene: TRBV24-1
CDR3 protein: CATSDPGGWETQYF
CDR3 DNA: TGTGCCACCAGTGACCCTGGAGGTTGGGAGACCCAGTACTTC

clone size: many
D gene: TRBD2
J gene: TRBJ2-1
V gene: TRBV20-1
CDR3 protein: CSATLAGESYNEQFF
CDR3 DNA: TGCAGTGCTACGCTAGCGGGAGAGTCCTACAATGAGCAGTTCTTC

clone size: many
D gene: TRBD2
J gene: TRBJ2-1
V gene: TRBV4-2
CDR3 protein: CASSPISGGISYNEQFF
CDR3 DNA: TGTGCCAGCAGCCCCATCAGCGGGGGGATTTCCTACAATGAGCAGTTCTTC

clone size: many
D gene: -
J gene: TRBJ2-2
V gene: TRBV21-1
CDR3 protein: CASSKAGFYVPRKSGELFF
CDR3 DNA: TGTGCCAGCAGCAAAGCCGGCTTTTACGTGCCAAGAAAGTCCGGGGAGCTGTTTTTT

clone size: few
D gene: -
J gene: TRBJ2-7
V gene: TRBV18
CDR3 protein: CASSPQDIYEQYF
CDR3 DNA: TGTGCCAGCTCACCACAGGACATCTACGAGCAGTACTTC

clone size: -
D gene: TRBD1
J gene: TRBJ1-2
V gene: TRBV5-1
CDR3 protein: CARSGGREGYTF
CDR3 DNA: TGCGCCCGCTCAGGGGGGCGTGAAGGCTACACCTTC

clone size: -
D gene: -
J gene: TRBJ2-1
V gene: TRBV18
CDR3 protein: CASSSANEQFF
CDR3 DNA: TGTGCCAGCTCATCCGCCAATGAGCAGTTCTTC

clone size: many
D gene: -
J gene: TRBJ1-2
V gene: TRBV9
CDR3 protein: CASSAGSGAGRGYTF
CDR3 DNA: TGTGCCAGCAGCGCAGGAAGTGGGGCAGGTCGTGGCTACACCTTC

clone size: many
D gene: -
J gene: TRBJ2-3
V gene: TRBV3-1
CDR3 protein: CASSPVLSGTDTQYF
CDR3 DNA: TGTGCCAGCAGCCCCGTACTATCCGGCACAGATACGCAGTATTTT

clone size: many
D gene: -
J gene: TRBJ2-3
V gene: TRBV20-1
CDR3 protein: CSARATYGPDTQYF
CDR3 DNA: TGCAGTGCTAGGGCTACTTATGGCCCAGATACGCAGTATTTT

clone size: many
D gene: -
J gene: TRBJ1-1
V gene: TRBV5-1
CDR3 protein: CASSLWGSGAEAFF
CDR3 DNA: TGCGCCAGCAGCTTGTGGGGGAGCGGCGCTGAAGCTTTCTTT

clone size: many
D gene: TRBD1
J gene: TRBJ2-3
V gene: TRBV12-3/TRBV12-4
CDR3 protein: CASSGPTGVGTDTQYF
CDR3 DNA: TGTGCCAGCTCCGGCCCGACAGGGGTTGGCACAGATACGCAGTATTTT

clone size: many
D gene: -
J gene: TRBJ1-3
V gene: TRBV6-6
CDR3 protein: CASSYSSLSGGNTIYF
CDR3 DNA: TGTGCCAGCAGTTACTCGTCTCTGTCAGGTGGAAACACCATATATTTT

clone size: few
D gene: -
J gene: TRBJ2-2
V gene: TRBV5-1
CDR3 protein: CASSPQDGGRYGELFF
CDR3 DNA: TGCGCCAGCAGCCCCCAGGACGGGGGTCGGTACGGGGAGCTGTTTTTT

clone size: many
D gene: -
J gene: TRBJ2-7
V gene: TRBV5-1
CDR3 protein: CASRTGDVNSYEQYF
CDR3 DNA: TGCGCCAGCAGGACCGGGGACGTAAACTCCTACGAGCAGTACTTC

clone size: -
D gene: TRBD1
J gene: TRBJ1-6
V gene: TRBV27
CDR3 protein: CASSLSDRGDSPLHF
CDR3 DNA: TGTGCCAGCAGCCTATCTGACAGGGGGGATTCACCCCTCCACTTT

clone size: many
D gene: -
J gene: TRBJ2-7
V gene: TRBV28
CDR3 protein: CASSLGPVEYEQYF
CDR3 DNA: TGTGCCAGCAGTTTAGGACCGGTGGAGTACGAGCAGTACTTC

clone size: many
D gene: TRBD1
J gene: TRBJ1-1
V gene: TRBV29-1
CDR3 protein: CSAGDREDPFF
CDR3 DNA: TGCAGCGCAGGGGACAGAGAGGATCCTTTCTTT

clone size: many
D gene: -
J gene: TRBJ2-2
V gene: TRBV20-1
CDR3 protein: CSARDPGLSTGELFF
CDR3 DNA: TGCAGTGCTAGAGATCCCGGACTATCCACCGGGGAGCTGTTTTTT

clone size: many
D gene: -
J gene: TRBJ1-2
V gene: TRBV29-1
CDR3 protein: CSVEEGMSYGYTF
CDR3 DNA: TGCAGCGTTGAAGAGGGGATGTCTTATGGCTACACCTTC

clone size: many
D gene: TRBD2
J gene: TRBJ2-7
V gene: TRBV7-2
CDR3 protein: CASSLGVAGDYEQYF
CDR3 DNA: TGTGCCAGCAGCTTGGGGGTAGCGGGGGACTACGAGCAGTACTTC

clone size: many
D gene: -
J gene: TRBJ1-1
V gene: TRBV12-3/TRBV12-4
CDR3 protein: CASSYTGYTEAFF
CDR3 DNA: TGTGCCAGCAGTTACACAGGGTACACTGAAGCTTTCTTT

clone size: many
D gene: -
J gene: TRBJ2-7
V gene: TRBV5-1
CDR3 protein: CACRDSQYEQYF
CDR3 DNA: TGCGCCTGCCGGGACTCGCAGTACGAGCAGTACTTC

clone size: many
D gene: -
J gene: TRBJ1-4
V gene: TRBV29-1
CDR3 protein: CSVKEGELFF
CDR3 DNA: TGCAGCGTTAAAGAGGGGGAACTGTTTTTT

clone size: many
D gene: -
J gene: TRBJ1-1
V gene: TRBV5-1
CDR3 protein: CASSLDSQPNTEAFF
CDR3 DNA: TGCGCCAGCAGCTTAGACTCACAACCAAACACTGAAGCTTTCTTT

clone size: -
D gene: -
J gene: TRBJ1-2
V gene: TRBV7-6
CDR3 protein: CASSPRGSNGYTF
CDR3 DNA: TGTGCCAGCAGCCCACGGGGCAGCAATGGCTACACCTTC

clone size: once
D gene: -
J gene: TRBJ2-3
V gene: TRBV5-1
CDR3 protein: CASTPSTGVWDTQYF
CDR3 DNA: TGCGCCAGCACCCCATCAACCGGGGTCTGGGATACGCAGTATTTT

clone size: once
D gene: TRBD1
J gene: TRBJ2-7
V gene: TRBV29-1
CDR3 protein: CSARSGTELLSYEQYF
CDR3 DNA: TGCAGCGCCCGATCCGGGACAGAACTTCTCTCCTACGAGCAGTACTTC

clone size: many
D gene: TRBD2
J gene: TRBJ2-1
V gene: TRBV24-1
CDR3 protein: CATSDQAGVYRNEQFF
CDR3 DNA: TGTGCCACCAGTGACCAAGCGGGAGTTTATAGAAATGAGCAGTTCTTC

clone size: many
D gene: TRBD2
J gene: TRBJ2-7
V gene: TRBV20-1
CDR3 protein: CSARGTRGSSYEQYF
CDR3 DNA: TGCAGTGCTAGAGGCACTCGCGGGAGCAGCTACGAGCAGTACTTC

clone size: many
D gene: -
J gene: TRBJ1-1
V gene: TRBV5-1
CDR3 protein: CASSLAVGQMNTEAFF
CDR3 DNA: TGCGCCAGCAGCTTGGCTGTCGGACAGATGAACACTGAAGCTTTCTTT

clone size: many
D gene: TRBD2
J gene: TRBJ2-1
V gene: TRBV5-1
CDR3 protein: CASSLGAGGPKDNEQFF
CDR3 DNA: TGCGCCAGCAGCTTGGGAGCGGGAGGGCCCAAGGACAATGAGCAGTTCTTC

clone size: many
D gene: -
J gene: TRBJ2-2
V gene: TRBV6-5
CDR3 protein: CASSYSGQGWTGELFF
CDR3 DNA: TGTGCCAGCAGTTACTCGGGTCAGGGGTGGACCGGGGAGCTGTTTTTT

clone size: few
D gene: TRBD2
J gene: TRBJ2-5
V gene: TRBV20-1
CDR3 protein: CSARSSGSPTETQYF
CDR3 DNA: TGCAGTGCTAGGTCTAGCGGGAGTCCGACTGAGACCCAGTACTTC

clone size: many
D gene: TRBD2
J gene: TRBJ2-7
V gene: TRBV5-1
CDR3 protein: CASSPRGRSGSYEQYF
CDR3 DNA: TGCGCCAGCAGCCCCAGGGGAAGGAGCGGGAGCTACGAGCAGTACTTC

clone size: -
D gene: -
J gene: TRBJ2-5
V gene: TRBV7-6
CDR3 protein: CASSYGTQPSLYQETQYF
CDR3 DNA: TGTGCCAGCAGCTACGGGACACAACCTTCCTTGTACCAAGAGACCCAGTACTTC

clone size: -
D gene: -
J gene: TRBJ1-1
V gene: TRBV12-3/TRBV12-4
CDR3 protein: CASSRDSYTEAFF
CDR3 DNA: TGTGCCAGCAGCCGTGACAGCTACACTGAAGCTTTCTTT

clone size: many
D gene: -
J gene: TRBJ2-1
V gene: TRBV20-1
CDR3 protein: CSARDGQRAYNEQFF
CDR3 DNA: TGCAGTGCTAGAGATGGACAGCGGGCATACAATGAGCAGTTCTTC

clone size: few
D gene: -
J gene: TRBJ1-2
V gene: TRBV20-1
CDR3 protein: CSAQPTRAIGYTF
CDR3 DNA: TGCAGTGCACAACCGACGAGGGCGATTGGCTACACCTTC

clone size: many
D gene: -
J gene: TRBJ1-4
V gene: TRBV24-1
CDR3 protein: CATSDPGATNEKLFF
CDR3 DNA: TGTGCCACCAGTGACCCGGGAGCAACTAATGAAAAACTGTTTTTT

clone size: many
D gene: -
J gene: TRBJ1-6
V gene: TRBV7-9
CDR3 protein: CASSPRGGSPLHF
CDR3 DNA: TGTGCCAGCAGCCCTCGGGGTGGATCACCCCTCCACTTT

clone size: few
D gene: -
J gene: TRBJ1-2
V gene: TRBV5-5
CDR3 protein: CASSSWNGYTF
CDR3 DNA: TGTGCCAGCAGCTCTTGGAATGGCTACACCTTC

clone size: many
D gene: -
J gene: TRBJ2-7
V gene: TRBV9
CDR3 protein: CASSVGGSSYEQYF
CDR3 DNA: TGTGCCAGCAGCGTAGGGGGGAGCTCCTACGAGCAGTACTTC

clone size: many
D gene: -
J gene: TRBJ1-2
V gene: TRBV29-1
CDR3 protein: CSVANGGGNGYTF
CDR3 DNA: TGCAGCGTTGCCAACGGGGGTGGGAATGGCTACACCTTC

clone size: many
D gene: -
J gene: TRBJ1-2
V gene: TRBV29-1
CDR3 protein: CSVESPHGYTF
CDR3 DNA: TGCAGCGTTGAGTCCCCCCATGGCTACACCTTC

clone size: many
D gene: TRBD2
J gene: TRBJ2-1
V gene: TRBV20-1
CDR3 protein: CSAPSTSGRRGSEQFF
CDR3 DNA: TGCAGTGCTCCCTCAACTAGCGGGAGACGGGGTAGCGAGCAGTTCTTC

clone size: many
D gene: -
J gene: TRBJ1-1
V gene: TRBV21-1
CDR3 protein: CASSPGAQTGVNTEAFF
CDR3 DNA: TGTGCCAGCAGCCCCGGGGCGCAGACAGGAGTGAACACTGAAGCTTTCTTT

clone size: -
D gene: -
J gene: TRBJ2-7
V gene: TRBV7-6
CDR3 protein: CASSSPMTYEQYF
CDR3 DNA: TGTGCCAGCAGCTCACCCATGACCTACGAGCAGTACTTC

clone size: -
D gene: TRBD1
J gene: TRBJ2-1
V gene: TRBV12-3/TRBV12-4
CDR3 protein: CASSPGQGNSYNEQFF
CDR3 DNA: TGTGCCAGCAGCCCCGGACAGGGGAACTCCTACAATGAGCAGTTCTTC

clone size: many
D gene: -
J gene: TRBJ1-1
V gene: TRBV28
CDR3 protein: CASGQRGRNTEAFF
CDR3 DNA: TGTGCCAGCGGGCAAAGGGGCAGGAACACTGAAGCTTTCTTT

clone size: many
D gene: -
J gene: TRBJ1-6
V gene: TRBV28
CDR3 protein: CASSYLGGINSPLHF
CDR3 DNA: TGTGCCAGCAGTTATCTCGGAGGGATTAATTCACCCCTCCACTTT

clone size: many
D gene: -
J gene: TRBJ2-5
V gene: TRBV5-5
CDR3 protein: CASSFNTLDETQYF
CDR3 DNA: TGTGCCAGCAGCTTCAACACCCTTGATGAGACCCAGTACTTC

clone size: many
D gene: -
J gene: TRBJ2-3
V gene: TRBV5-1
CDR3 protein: CASSSGRTAGTDTQYF
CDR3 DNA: TGCGCCAGCAGCTCGGGCAGGACAGCTGGCACAGATACGCAGTATTTT

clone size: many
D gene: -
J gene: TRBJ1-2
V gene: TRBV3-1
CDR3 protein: CASSQGSYTYGYTF
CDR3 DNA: TGTGCCAGCAGCCAGGGGAGCTATACCTATGGCTACACCTTC

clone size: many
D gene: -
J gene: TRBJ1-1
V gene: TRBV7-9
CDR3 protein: CASSLAPGFGTEAFF
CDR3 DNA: TGTGCCAGCAGCTTAGCGCCGGGATTCGGAACTGAAGCTTTCTTT

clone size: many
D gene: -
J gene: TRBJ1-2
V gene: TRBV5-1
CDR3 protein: CASSGQPDNYGYTF
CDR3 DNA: TGCGCCAGCAGCGGCCAACCAGATAACTATGGCTACACCTTC

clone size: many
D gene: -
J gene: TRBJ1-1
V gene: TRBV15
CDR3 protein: CATSRGGEGNTEAFF
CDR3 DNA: TGTGCCACCAGCAGAGGAGGCGAGGGGAACACTGAAGCTTTCTTT